This TCR beta chain emerged from a study of T cells in Graves' hyperthyroidism and ophthalmopathy. V was shortened by 1 base and J by 4 bases, with 8 bases between the two germline ends. The CDR3 is 14 amino acids. The V gene's germline CDR1 is SGHVS and CDR2 FQNEAQ. Study-level findings and limits: Appearing also in blood were most of the thyroid clonotypes expanded above 0.001.

The CDR3 regions of TCR beta were amplified from RNA transcripts. RT-PCR in the first round (using the HTBI primer set) targeted the TCR CDR3. Via MiXCR, TCRdb re-called the multiplex PCR reads, giving one row per CDR3 protein. The table lists roughly 740,000 distinct CDR3 sequences, about a sixth of them singletons. Points on this clonotype: Its specificity is not known.

The chain combines TRBV7-8 with TRBJ2-1; the D is unclear. The sequencing input was blood. The TCR originated in a young man with Graves' hyperthyroidism. This CDR3 reads CASSLDLGYNEQFF. In DNA form, the CDR3 reads TGTGCCAGCAGCTTAGATCTTGGTTACAATGAGCAGTTCTTC.